This T cell receptor beta chain is drawn from a study of technical replicates of blood from a few donors. Sequencing was performed with immunoSEQ multiplex PCR; in TCRdb, only in-frame clones are kept and a portion is missing. The repertoire includes around 90,000 clones, around 94% of them detected once, and approximately 0.25% sits in the top ten. V gave up 7 bases and J gave up 6 bases; unmatched junction bases: 5. The CDR3 runs to 13 residues. Germline-derived CDR1 and CDR2 are SGHNT and YYREEE (reference sequence). The TCR comes from a human donor in good health. The chain employs TRBV5-4 and TRBJ2-1; TRBD2 aligns across 9 bases. Sequencing was carried out using T cells isolated from PBMCs. The DNA of the CDR3 is TGTGCCAGCGGTAGCGGGAGTATCAATGAGCAGTTCTTC. It specifies CASGSGSINEQFF.